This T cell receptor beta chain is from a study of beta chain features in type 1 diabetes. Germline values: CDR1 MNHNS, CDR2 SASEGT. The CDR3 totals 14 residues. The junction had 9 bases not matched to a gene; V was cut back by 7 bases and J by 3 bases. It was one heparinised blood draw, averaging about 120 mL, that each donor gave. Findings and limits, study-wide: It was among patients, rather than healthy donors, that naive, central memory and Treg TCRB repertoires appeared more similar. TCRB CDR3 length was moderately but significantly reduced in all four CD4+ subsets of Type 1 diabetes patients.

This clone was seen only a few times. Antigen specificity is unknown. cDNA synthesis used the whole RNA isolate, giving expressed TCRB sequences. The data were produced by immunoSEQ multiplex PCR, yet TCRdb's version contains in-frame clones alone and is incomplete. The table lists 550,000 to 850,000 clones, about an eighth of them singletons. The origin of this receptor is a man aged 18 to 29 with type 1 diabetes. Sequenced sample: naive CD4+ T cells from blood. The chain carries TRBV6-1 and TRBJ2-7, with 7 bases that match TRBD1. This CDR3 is CASNMRGHGYEQYF. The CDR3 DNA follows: TGTGCCAGCAACATGAGGGGGCACGGCTACGAGCAGTACTTC.